This paragraph reports one TCR beta chain. Its target antigen remains unknown. There are no base qualities to consult, and no much larger clone falls within one base. Ficoll-Paque density gradient centrifugation was the method used to isolate PBMCs. The data originate from a study of T-cell memory formation after mild COVID-19 listed by TCRdb under 2021. General notes on the study: TCR sequence clusters from the two donors were largely donor specific. Longitudinal TCRalpha and TCRbeta repertoire sequencing tracked T-cell clones expanding and contracting after mild COVID-19 in two donors. Two young, previously healthy adult volunteers, one female and one male, were included in the cohort. Study-wide conclusions, independent of this receptor: SARS-CoV-2 specificity was not confirmed for the second-wave clones peaking on day 37. Contracting CD4+ clones were located mainly in the CM and EM memory subsets, whereas CD8+ clones were found to be enriched in EMRA. The detection of some responding clones in pre-infection memory suggests that pre-existing cross-reactive memory T cells joined the SARS-CoV-2 response. Only a couple of mild cases were covered in the study, and larger cohorts including severe cases with pre-infection samples were considered necessary. From day 15 to 85, contracting clones showed balanced CD4/CD8 phenotypes, whereas a second wave of clones that expanded from day 15 to 37 leaned towards CD4+.

Based on the germline V gene, the CDR1 and CDR2 sequences are SGHRS and YFSETQ. Compared with germline, V lacks 0 bases and J lacks 4 bases; bases without a gene match: 6. The CDR3 numbers 16 residues from cysteine through phenylalanine. The read is trimmed to its CDR3 DNA, 48 bases read in frame from base 1. Data came from an Illumina NovaSeq 6000. TCRalpha and TCRbeta cDNA libraries were constructed by 5'RACE with constant-segment primers, with sample barcodes and unique molecular identifiers being introduced. Trizol reagent was used to extract RNA from every sample. The libraries were amplified in two PCR steps, and the second step added a second sample barcode and Illumina TruSeq adapters. Sequencing of the libraries was done on an Illumina NovaSeq, producing 2 x 150 bp paired-end reads. Under the source paper's analysis protocol: With migec v1.2.7, reads were demultiplexed and then collapsed into UMI-guided consensus sequences. Using mixcr v2.1.11, UMI consensuses were aligned to TRA and TRB V and J templates and then assembled into clonotypes. A clonotype was counted as expanded or contracted only if both edgeR and NoisET called the change significant, with noise models trained on biological replicates. edgeR calls used a false discovery rate-adjusted p below 0.01 and a log2 fold-change threshold of 1. As an exploratory analysis of dynamics, max-normalized trajectories of the 1000 most abundant clonotypes were examined with PCA combined with hierarchical clustering. The CD4 or CD8 phenotype of responding clones was assigned using the separately sequenced CD4+ and CD8+ repertoires. TCRdb reanalyzed the raw reads on its own, using fastp at Q25 for trimming and MiXCR for clone calling, and kept in-frame beta chains. Rows merge per CDR3 protein into single entries with the most common DNA and genes. The V and J calls were not made by the authors but by TCRdb's processing. For this sample the table gives about 130,000 distinct CDR3 sequences, of which 16% were detected only once. 11% to 15% of the sample is held by the ten biggest clonotypes.

This sequence uses TRBV5-1 and TRBJ2-7; 11 nucleotides in the junction match TRBD1. The clonotype comes from an adult woman who had mild COVID-19 (a few samples of this study predate the infection). The sample titles of this study are shuffled in the database, so cell type and time point are left out; the donor was told from shared clones. Input material: PBMCs or a T cell subset sorted from them (not recorded which). The CDR3: CASSLARDRGAYEQYF. The sequenced DNA: TGCGCCAGCAGCTTGGCCCGGGACAGGGGGGCTTACGAGCAGTACTTC.